Shown below are 17 T cell receptor beta chains from a single sample sequenced in a study of cytomegalovirus exposure and HLA in healthy donors. The table came from immunoSEQ multiplex PCR; TCRdb's copy has only in-frame clones and leaves some out. Among tens of thousands of clones listed, about 93% were seen once. The sample consisted of PBMCs. The origin of the receptors is a woman under 30 in good health and CMV-seronegative.

The chain is built from TRBV7-2 and TRBJ2-2; TRBD1 matches 9 bases. The CDR3 sequence is 16 residues long. The V gene end was trimmed by 4 bases and the J gene end by 3 bases; junction bases not matched to a gene: 6. Germline lookup yields CDR1 SGHTA and CDR2 FQGNSA. In DNA, the CDR3 is TGTGCCAGCAGCTCTTCCGGGACAGGGCACACCGGGGAGCTGTTTTTT. This translates into CASSSSGTGHTGELFF.

The rearrangement uses TRBV5-1 and TRBJ1-2; tentatively, D is TRBD1 (6 bases). V lost 0 bases to trimming and J lost 0 bases, with 9 bases between them. Germline assignment: CDR1 SGHRS and CDR2 YFSETQ. This CDR3 comprises 15 residues. The CDR3 sequence: CASSLVTGPNYGYTF. Written as DNA, the CDR3 is TGCGCCAGCAGCTTGGTGACAGGCCCTAACTATGGCTACACCTTC.

The V call is TRBV29-1, the J call TRBJ2-7, with D tentatively TRBD1 (5 bases). The ends were cut back, 6 bases at V and 1 base at J, with 10 bases in the middle. Germline V gene sequence: CDR1 SQVTM, CDR2 ANQGSEA. This CDR3 contains 12 residues. CDR3 protein: CSVRQGSYEQYF. The DNA of the CDR3 is TGCAGCGTCCGCCAGGGATCCTACGAGCAGTACTTC.

The chain carries TRBV1 and TRBJ2-7; the DNA was not compared with TRBD2, the D call given in the table. TRBV1 has pseudogene status. The CDR3 extends over 15 amino acids. The CDR3, as DNA: TGCACCAGCCAAGCCGAACGGCAGGGAGGCCACGAGCAGTACTTC. Its translation: CTSQAERQGGHEQYF.

The V gene is TRBV7-9, the J gene TRBJ2-7; 13 positions agree with TRBD2. The CDR3 runs 18 residues. Germline CDR1 SEHNR, CDR2 FQNEAQ (reference sequence). The V gene end was trimmed by 1 base and the J gene end by 4 bases; junction bases not matched to a gene: 10. The CDR3 nucleotides read TGTGCCAGCAGCTTAGAGGCACTAGCGGGAGGGCCTGATTACGAGCAGTACTTC. Amino acids: CASSLEALAGGPDYEQYF. Full variable domain (rest looked up from reference TRBV7-9 and TRBJ2-7): DTGVSQNPRHKITKRGQNVTFRCDPISEHNRLYWYRQTLGQGPEFLTYFQNEAQLEKSRLLSDRFSAERPKGSFSTLEIQRTEQGDSAMYLCASSLEALAGGPDYEQYFGPGTRLTVT.

The V and J genes are TRBV6-4 and TRBJ2-2; no reliable D call. Between the trimmed V and J ends, which lost 5 bases and 5 bases, there was a span of 9 bases. The CDR3 loop spans 13 amino acids. Per germline, CDR1 MRHNA and CDR2 SNTAGT. Here the CDR3 DNA reads TGTGCCAGCAGTCCAGATGAAACCGGGGAGCTGTTTTTT. Protein: CASSPDETGELFF.

The V call is TRBV6-5, the J call TRBJ2-2, with no clear D. Germline CDR1 MNHEY, CDR2 SVGAGI. V was trimmed by 0 bases and J by 0 bases, leaving 8 bases between them. This CDR3 region has 16 residues. CDR3 region: CASSYSITANTGELFF. In nucleotides, the CDR3 is TGTGCCAGCAGTTACTCGATCACGGCGAACACCGGGGAGCTGTTTTTT.

The genes are TRBV18 and TRBJ2-3; no clear D. Germline-derived CDR1 and CDR2 are KGHSH and LQKENI. The germline V and J ends were trimmed by 2 bases and 0 bases, with 6 bases remaining between them. The CDR3 spans 14 residues. CDR3 sequence: CASSPGQSTDTQYF. Written as DNA, the CDR3 is TGTGCCAGCTCACCAGGCCAAAGCACAGATACGCAGTATTTT.

The chain uses TRBV5-1 and TRBJ2-3, with 9 positions matching TRBD1. Germline trimming cut 4 bases from V and 4 bases from J; bases unmatched to any gene: 7. The germline V gene has CDR1 SGHRS and CDR2 YFSETQ. The CDR3 has 15 residues. The CDR3 spells CASSGRDRAPDTQYF. Written as DNA, the CDR3 is TGCGCCAGCAGCGGCCGGGACAGGGCACCAGATACGCAGTATTTT.

The chain employs TRBV4-1 and TRBJ1-2; TRBD1 agrees at 11 bases. The V and J ends lost 3 bases and 4 bases, in that order; junction bases with no gene match: 10. CDR3 length equals 17 residues. Germline V gene sequence: CDR1 MGHRA, CDR2 YSYEKL. The CDR3 nucleotides are TGCGCCAGCAGCCACCCCGGGACAGGGGGTGAAGGCTATGGCTACACCTTC. Its translation is CASSHPGTGGEGYGYTF.

The rearrangement joins TRBV6-5 to TRBJ2-3; no firm D call. V was pared by 5 bases and J by 4 bases, with 16 bases between. The V gene's germline CDR1 is MNHEY and CDR2 SVGAGI. CDR3 size: 15 residues. The CDR3 DNA is TGTGCCAGCAGTCCAAAACTCAGCGCTCCAGATACGCAGTATTTT. This translates into CASSPKLSAPDTQYF.

This clone was recorded once. The V gene is TRBV6-1, the J gene TRBJ2-5, with 9 bases matching TRBD1. Germline CDR1 reads MNHNS; CDR2 reads SASEGT. The CDR3 covers 16 residues. Trimming took 3 bases from V and 5 from J; bases not matched to a gene: 10. The CDR3 sequence: CASSERGGTGSETQYF. The CDR3 coding sequence is TGTGCCAGCAGTGAGCGAGGCGGGACAGGGTCGGAGACCCAGTACTTC.

This clone is a singleton in its sample. This sequence joins TRBV28 and TRBJ2-7, with D uncertain. CDR3 size: 14 residues. The germline gives CDR1 MDHEN, CDR2 SYDVKM. With 3 bases removed from V and 5 bases from J, the gap between germline ends came to 14 bases. The CDR3 coding sequence is TGTGCCAGCAGTTTTATCGGGTCCGAACACGAGCAGTACTTC. Amino acids: CASSFIGSEHEQYF.

The chain combines TRBV13 with TRBJ2-5; D may be TRBD1 (5 bases). Germline values: CDR1 PRHDT, CDR2 FYEKMQ (reference sequence). Trimming pared 5 bases from V and 5 bases from J, leaving 15 bases between. The CDR3 covers 14 residues. The DNA of the CDR3 is TGTGCCAGCAGCGTCTTACAGGTCCGGGAGACCCAGTACTTC. Amino acids: CASSVLQVRETQYF.

The J gene is TRBJ2-7, the V gene TRBV10-2, with D perhaps TRBD2 (7 bases). Germline V gives CDR1 WSHSY, CDR2 SAAADI. With 7 bases removed from V and 4 bases from J, the gap between germline ends came to 17 bases. CDR3 length equals 14 residues. The DNA for the CDR3 is TGCGCCAGCATTGATGCGGGGGCGAATTACGAGCAGTACTTC. This codes for CASIDAGANYEQYF.

The chain couples TRBV7-2 to TRBJ1-2; TRBD1 agrees at 7 bases. Trimming at V came to 5 bases and at J to 3 bases, leaving 3 bases not matched to a gene. The CDR3 is made up of 13 amino acids. From germline, CDR1 is SGHTA and CDR2 FQGNSA. CDR3 loop: CASSPDRDYGYTF. CDR3 sequence (DNA): TGTGCCAGCAGCCCCGACAGGGACTATGGCTACACCTTC. The whole variable domain, remainder taken from reference TRBV7-2 and TRBJ1-2, is GAGVSQSPSNKVTEKGKDVELRCDPISGHTALYWYRQSLGQGLEFLIYFQGNSAPDKSGLPSDRFSAERTGGSVSTLTIQRTQQEDSAVYLCASSPDRDYGYTFGSGTRLTVV.

The chain uses TRBV28 and TRBJ2-3; no clear D. There are 17 residues in the CDR3. V dropped 5 bases and J dropped 3 bases, with 21 bases sitting between them. Germline V gives CDR1 MDHEN, CDR2 SYDVKM. The CDR3 sequence is CASSPMNRVWRTDTQYF. The CDR3 nucleotides read TGTGCCAGCAGTCCGATGAACCGGGTTTGGCGTACAGATACGCAGTATTTT. The full variable domain, rest sourced from reference TRBV28 and TRBJ2-3, is DVKVTQSSRYLVKRTGEKVFLECVQDMDHENMFWYRQDPGLGLRLIYFSYDVKMKEKGDIPEGYSVSREKKERFSLILESASTNQTSMYLCASSPMNRVWRTDTQYFGPGTRLTVL.